A selection of T cell receptor beta chains follows, all from one sample in a study of blood T cell repertoires in COVID-19. Some clones are missing from TCRdb's copy, which holds only in-frame ones; the method was immunoSEQ multiplex PCR. This sample yields 53,000 or so clones, of which 60% to 85% are seen a single time; under 15% belongs to the top ten. The material sequenced was peripheral blood. These receptors were taken from a human donor with active or convalescent COVID-19. The donor label of this sample is uncertain. CDR3s include the opening cysteine and the closing phenylalanine or tryptophan. The D gene is left open where the match is weak. Size is omitted from some rows. Given values are once, few, many or a class for expanded clones.

v_gene,d_gene,j_gene,abundance,CDR3aa,CDR3nt
TRBV6-5,NA,TRBJ1-6,NA,CATVGQVYSPLHF,TGTGCCACCGTCGGCCAGGTGTATTCACCCCTCCACTTT
TRBV19,TRBD2,TRBJ2-5,NA,CASSSSGGQETQYF,TGTGCCAGTAGTTCCAGCGGGGGCCAAGAGACCCAGTACTTC
TRBV27,TRBD1,TRBJ2-5,NA,CASRAAGGWPQYF,TGTGCCAGCAGAGCAGCAGGGGGCTGGCCCCAGTACTTC
TRBV11-2,NA,TRBJ1-1,NA,CASSLGLMNTEAFF,TGTGCCAGCAGCCTCGGGTTAATGAACACTGAAGCTTTCTTT
TRBV7-2,NA,TRBJ1-2,NA,CASSLGRFNYGYTF,TGTGCCAGCAGCTTAGGCAGATTCAACTATGGCTACACCTTC
TRBV5-1,NA,TRBJ1-6,NA,CASREGLQYNSPLHF,TGCGCCAGCAGGGAGGGACTCCAGTATAATTCACCCCTCCACTTT
TRBV6-1,TRBD1,TRBJ1-2,few,CASSENRGEGGYTF,TGTGCCAGCAGTGAAAACAGGGGGGAGGGCGGCTACACCTTC
TRBV10-2,NA,TRBJ2-4,NA,CASSVEGVDIQYF,TGCGCCAGCAGTGTTGAGGGGGTTGACATTCAGTACTTC
TRBV5-8,NA,TRBJ1-5,few,CASSLASQVYFNQPQHF,TGTGCCAGCAGCTTGGCGTCGCAGGTATATTTCAATCAGCCCCAGCATTTT
TRBV14,NA,TRBJ2-3,NA,CASSRLPGLGITDTQYF,TGTGCCAGCAGCAGACTACCGGGCCTAGGGATCACAGATACGCAGTATTTT
TRBV19,NA,TRBJ2-2,NA,CASSLSGNTGELFF,TGTGCCAGTAGTCTAAGTGGGAACACCGGGGAGCTGTTTTTT
TRBV11-2,NA,TRBJ1-2,NA,CASIPLRGTLRGYTF,TGTGCCAGCATTCCACTCAGGGGAACCCTTAGGGGCTACACCTTC
TRBV4-1,NA,TRBJ1-1,few,CASSQDRQLEAFF,TGCGCCAGCAGCCAAGACCGACAGCTAGAAGCTTTCTTT
TRBV6-5,TRBD1,TRBJ2-7,NA,CASRAGQGIYEQYF,TGTGCCAGCAGGGCGGGACAGGGCATCTACGAGCAGTACTTC
TRBV7-5,NA,TRBJ2-7,NA,CARSLVSVEQYF,TGTGCCAGAAGCTTAGTTTCAGTCGAGCAGTACTTC
TRBV29-1,NA,TRBJ2-7,NA,CSVELPGLGYEQYF,TGCAGCGTTGAATTGCCGGGACTGGGCTACGAGCAGTACTTC
TRBV6-2/TRBV6-3,TRBD2,TRBJ2-5,once,CASSYEFIAGADRETQYF,TGTGCCAGCAGTTACGAGTTTATAGCGGGAGCTGATCGGGAGACCCAGTACTTC
TRBV4-2,NA,TRBJ2-2,NA,CASSQQGHNTGELFF,TGTGCCAGCAGCCAACAGGGACACAACACCGGGGAGCTGTTTTTT
TRBV4-1,NA,TRBJ2-5,NA,CASSQDTRRETQYF,TGCGCCAGCAGCCAAGATACTAGACGGGAGACCCAGTACTTC
TRBV5-6,NA,TRBJ1-2,NA,CASSLDPQGNYGYTF,TGTGCCAGCAGCTTGGACCCTCAGGGGAACTATGGCTACACCTTC
TRBV4-3,NA,TRBJ1-4,NA,CASSQGQGGEKLFF,TGCGCCAGCAGCCAAGGGCAGGGAGGTGAAAAACTGTTTTTT
TRBV7-8,NA,TRBJ1-5,NA,CASSLVESYNQPQHF,TGTGCCAGCAGCTTAGTGGAGTCTTACAATCAGCCCCAGCATTTT
TRBV5-1,NA,TRBJ2-7,NA,CASSLVQGGSYEQYF,TGCGCCAGCAGCTTGGTACAGGGCGGCTCCTACGAGCAGTACTTC